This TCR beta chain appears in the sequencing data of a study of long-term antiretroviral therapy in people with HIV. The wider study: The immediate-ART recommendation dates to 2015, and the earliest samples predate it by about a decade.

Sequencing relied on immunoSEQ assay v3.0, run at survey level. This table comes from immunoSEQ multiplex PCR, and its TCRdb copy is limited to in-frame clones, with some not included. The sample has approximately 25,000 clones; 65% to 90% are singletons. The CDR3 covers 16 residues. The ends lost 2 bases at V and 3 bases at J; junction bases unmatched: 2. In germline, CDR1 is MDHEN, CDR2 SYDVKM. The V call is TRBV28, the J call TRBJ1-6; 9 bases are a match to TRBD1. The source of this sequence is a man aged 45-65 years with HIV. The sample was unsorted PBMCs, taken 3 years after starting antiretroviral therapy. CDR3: CASSLGTGFYNSPLHF. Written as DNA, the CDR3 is TGTGCCAGCAGTTTAGGGACAGGGTTCTATAATTCACCCCTCCACTTT.